The rows below give T cell receptor beta chains drawn from one sample of a study of identifying expanded T cells in peripheral blood. TCRdb keeps only in-frame clones here, not all; method: immunoSEQ multiplex PCR. The data show fewer than 110,000 clones, with roughly 89% seen just once and about a sixth held by the top ten. Input material: blood. The receptors stem from a person aged 18-70 years in good health. Each CDR3 is given with its conserved first and last residue. The D gene is left open where the match is weak. The size of a clone is reported for some rows only, either as once, few or many, or as a class for expanded clones.

clone_size: once; v_call: TRBV14; d_call: -; j_call: TRBJ2-7; cdr3_aa: CASSLNRREQYF; cdr3_nt: TGTGCCAGCAGCCTAAATCGGCGAGAGCAGTACTTC
clone_size: -; v_call: TRBV7-9; d_call: -; j_call: TRBJ1-2; cdr3_aa: CASSFGAGGGYTF; cdr3_nt: TGTGCCAGCAGCTTTGGGGCTGGAGGTGGCTACACCTTC
clone_size: many; v_call: TRBV5-6; d_call: -; j_call: TRBJ1-1; cdr3_aa: CASSLAGNTEAFF; cdr3_nt: TGTGCCAGCAGCTTGGCAGGGAACACTGAAGCTTTCTTT
clone_size: -; v_call: TRBV4-1; d_call: -; j_call: TRBJ1-2; cdr3_aa: CASSQEAQVLYGYTF; cdr3_nt: TGCGCCAGCAGCCAAGAAGCACAGGTCCTCTATGGCTACACCTTC
clone_size: -; v_call: TRBV14; d_call: -; j_call: TRBJ1-2; cdr3_aa: CASSQDSTAENGYTF; cdr3_nt: TGTGCCAGCAGCCAAGATAGCACAGCAGAAAATGGCTACACCTTC
clone_size: -; v_call: TRBV7-2; d_call: -; j_call: TRBJ2-3; cdr3_aa: CASSLGFLASSF; cdr3_nt: TGTGCCAGCAGCTTAGGATTCCTAGCAAGTAGTTTT
clone_size: -; v_call: TRBV19; d_call: -; j_call: TRBJ1-1; cdr3_aa: CASMGPPPEAFF; cdr3_nt: TGTGCCAGTATGGGACCGCCTCCTGAAGCTTTCTTT
clone_size: few; v_call: TRBV15; d_call: -; j_call: TRBJ1-5; cdr3_aa: CATSRTGSNQPQHF; cdr3_nt: TGTGCCACCAGCAGAACAGGGTCCAATCAGCCCCAGCATTTT
clone_size: -; v_call: TRBV6-5; d_call: -; j_call: TRBJ2-3; cdr3_aa: CASSTNTDTQYF; cdr3_nt: TGTGCCAGCAGTACGAACACAGATACGCAGTATTTT
clone_size: -; v_call: TRBV4-2; d_call: TRBD1; j_call: TRBJ2-2; cdr3_aa: CASSQDRDRNTGELFF; cdr3_nt: TGTGCCAGCAGCCAAGATCGGGACAGGAACACCGGGGAGCTGTTTTTT
clone_size: few; v_call: TRBV28; d_call: -; j_call: TRBJ1-2; cdr3_aa: CASTKSRVEGYTF; cdr3_nt: TGTGCCAGCACCAAGTCCAGGGTTGAGGGCTACACCTTC
clone_size: -; v_call: TRBV27; d_call: -; j_call: TRBJ1-5; cdr3_aa: CASSFIGHLRGGNQPQHF; cdr3_nt: TGTGCCAGCAGTTTTATCGGACACCTCCGAGGGGGCAATCAGCCCCAGCATTTT
clone_size: -; v_call: TRBV7-9; d_call: TRBD1; j_call: TRBJ1-1; cdr3_aa: CASSEGQGLGEAFF; cdr3_nt: TGTGCCAGCAGCGAGGGACAGGGACTTGGGGAAGCTTTCTTT
clone_size: -; v_call: TRBV13; d_call: -; j_call: TRBJ1-6; cdr3_aa: CASSLAGSNSPLHF; cdr3_nt: TGTGCCAGCAGCTTAGCAGGGAGTAATTCACCCCTCCACTTT
clone_size: once; v_call: TRBV7-2; d_call: TRBD2; j_call: TRBJ2-5; cdr3_aa: CASSFGRETQYF; cdr3_nt: TGTGCCAGCAGCTTCGGGAGGGAGACCCAGTACTTC
clone_size: -; v_call: TRBV7-9; d_call: TRBD2; j_call: TRBJ2-1; cdr3_aa: CASSYGTSINEQFF; cdr3_nt: TGTGCCAGCAGCTATGGGACTAGCATCAATGAGCAGTTCTTC
clone_size: -; v_call: TRBV2; d_call: -; j_call: TRBJ2-6; cdr3_aa: CASSKKGANVLTF; cdr3_nt: TGTGCCAGCAGCAAGAAAGGGGCCAACGTCCTGACTTTC
clone_size: once; v_call: TRBV5-4; d_call: TRBD1; j_call: TRBJ2-1; cdr3_aa: CASSPRGGQGSNEQFF; cdr3_nt: TGTGCCAGCAGCCCTCGTGGGGGACAGGGGAGCAATGAGCAGTTCTTC
clone_size: -; v_call: TRBV27; d_call: -; j_call: TRBJ2-7; cdr3_aa: CASSGQGRGAYEQYF; cdr3_nt: TGTGCCAGCAGCGGACAGGGGCGGGGGGCCTACGAGCAGTACTTC
clone_size: -; v_call: TRBV7-9; d_call: TRBD2; j_call: TRBJ2-5; cdr3_aa: CASSPGLARVRETQYF; cdr3_nt: TGTGCCAGCAGTCCCGGACTAGCAAGGGTTCGAGAGACCCAGTACTTC
clone_size: -; v_call: TRBV6-4; d_call: -; j_call: TRBJ1-1; cdr3_aa: CASSDSGGNTEAFF; cdr3_nt: TGTGCCAGCAGTGACTCGGGGGGGAACACTGAAGCTTTCTTT
clone_size: -; v_call: TRBV18; d_call: TRBD1; j_call: TRBJ1-6; cdr3_aa: CASSPGQGRGPLHF; cdr3_nt: TGTGCCAGCTCACCGGGACAGGGACGTGGACCCCTCCACTTT